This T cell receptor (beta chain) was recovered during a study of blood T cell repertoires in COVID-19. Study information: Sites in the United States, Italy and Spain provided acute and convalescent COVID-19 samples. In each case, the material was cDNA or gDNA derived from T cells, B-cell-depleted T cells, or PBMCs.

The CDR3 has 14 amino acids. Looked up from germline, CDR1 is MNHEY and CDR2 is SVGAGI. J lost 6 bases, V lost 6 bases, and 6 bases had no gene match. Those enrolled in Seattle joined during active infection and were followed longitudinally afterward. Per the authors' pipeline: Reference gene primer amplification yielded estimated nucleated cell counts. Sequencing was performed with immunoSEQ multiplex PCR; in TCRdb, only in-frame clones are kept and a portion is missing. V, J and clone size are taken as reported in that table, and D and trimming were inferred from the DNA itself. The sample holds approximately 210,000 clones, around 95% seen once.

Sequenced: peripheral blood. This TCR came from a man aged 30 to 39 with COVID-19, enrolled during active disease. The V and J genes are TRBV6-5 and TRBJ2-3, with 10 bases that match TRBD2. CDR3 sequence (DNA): TGTGCCAGCAGCTCAACTAGCGGGGTCGATACGCAGTATTTT. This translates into CASSSTSGVDTQYF.